Each of the 29 T cell receptor beta chains below was sequenced from the same sample in a study of OX40 agonist ivuxolimab in advanced cancers. Here immunoSEQ multiplex PCR was the method, and the copy in TCRdb shows in-frame clones only, minus some. This sample has 85,000 to 100,000 clones, with approximately 85% found just once. Material: CD4+ or CD8+ T cells sorted from blood, obtained in a trial of the OX40 agonist ivuxolimab. Receptor source: an adult with an advanced solid tumor such as melanoma, head and neck, liver or kidney cancer.

This chain uses TRBV5-1 with TRBJ2-3, with D uncertain. Per germline, CDR1 SGHRS and CDR2 YFSETQ. V was clipped by 0 bases and J by 6 bases, with 17 bases between them. This CDR3 contains 16 residues. The CDR3 DNA sequence: TGCGCCAGCAGCTTGGTTTCAGCTTCGGCCTCGGATACGCAGTATTTT. Protein product: CASSLVSASASDTQYF.

The chain recombines TRBV11-3 with TRBJ1-3; D is uncertain. CDR1 and CDR2 from the germline V gene are SGHNT and YENEEA. Trimming left V 5 bases short and J 4 bases short, with 3 bases between. This CDR3 region has 11 residues. CDR3 residues: CASSEGNTIYF. The CDR3 nucleotides read TGTGCCAGCAGCGAGGGAAACACCATATATTTT.

The chain combines TRBV10-2 with TRBJ2-2, with 7 bases aligning to TRBD2. The V and J ends lost 5 bases and 1 base, in that order; junction bases with no gene match: 4. Germline values: CDR1 WSHSY, CDR2 SAAADI. This CDR3 spans 15 amino acids. The CDR3 sequence: CASSLPSGNTGELFF. The CDR3 DNA reads TGCGCCAGCAGTCTTCCTAGCGGGAACACCGGGGAGCTGTTTTTT.

The chain joins TRBV7-9 to TRBJ2-5; D not resolved. CDR1 SEHNR and CDR2 FQNEAQ come from the germline V gene (reference sequence). This CDR3 has 12 residues. Trimming stripped 5 bases from V and 4 bases from J, with 8 bases between. The CDR3 bases are TGTGCCAGCAGCCCCGAGGCAGAGACCCAGTACTTC. This translates into CASSPEAETQYF.

This chain joins TRBV5-1 and TRBJ2-5; 7 nucleotides agree with TRBD1. This CDR3 has 13 residues. V dropped 1 base and J dropped 4; count of bases not matched to a gene: 1. Germline CDR1 is SGHRS and CDR2 is YFSETQ. CDR3 DNA sequence: TGCGCCAGCAGCTTGACAGGGGCAGAGACCCAGTACTTC. This encodes CASSLTGAETQYF.

The chain employs TRBV11-2 and TRBJ2-1; D is unresolved. Trimming took 3 bases from V and 7 from J, leaving 19 bases between them. The CDR3 has 16 amino acids. Germline values: CDR1 SGHAT, CDR2 FQNNGV. In DNA, the CDR3 is TGTGCCAGCAGCTTGAACACCCCTTTTGCTACAAATGAGCAGTTCTTC. This codes for CASSLNTPFATNEQFF.

The chain couples TRBV27 to TRBJ2-5; the D is unclear. Trimming stripped 6 bases from V and 5 bases from J, with 16 bases between. There are 14 residues in the CDR3. Germline-derived CDR1 and CDR2 are MNHEY and SMNVEV (reference sequence). The CDR3 sequence: CASRTSHLRETQYF. The CDR3 coding sequence is TGTGCCAGCAGAACGTCCCATCTGCGGGAGACCCAGTACTTC.

This chain joins TRBV7-9 and TRBJ2-6; tentatively, D is TRBD2 (6 bases). V was cut by 3 bases and J by 3 bases, with 12 bases left in between. This CDR3 region has 16 residues. CDR1 SEHNR and CDR2 FQNEAQ come from the germline V gene (reference sequence). In DNA form, the CDR3 reads TGTGCCAGCAGCTTCGTTGGAGGGATTGGGGCCAACGTCCTGACTTTC. Translation gives CASSFVGGIGANVLTF.

This clone was detected a few times. The chain joins TRBV7-9 to TRBJ2-5; 7 bases are shared with TRBD1. V trimming: 7 bases; J trimming: 5 bases; junction bases outside the gene matches: 13. CDR1 is SEHNR, CDR2 FQNEAQ, per germline (reference sequence). CDR3 length: 15 residues. CDR3 in amino acids: CASTSGQAEWETQYF. In DNA form, the CDR3 reads TGTGCCAGCACCAGTGGACAGGCAGAGTGGGAGACCCAGTACTTC. The variable domain in full, with the rest retrieved from reference TRBV7-9 and TRBJ2-5, is DTGVSQNPRHKITKRGQNVTFRCDPISEHNRLYWYRQTLGQGPEFLTYFQNEAQLEKSRLLSDRFSAERPKGSFSTLEIQRTEQGDSAMYLCASTSGQAEWETQYFGPGTRLLVL.

This rearrangement joins TRBV2 to TRBJ2-1; perhaps TRBD2 as D (6 bases). V was cut by 8 bases and J by 6 bases, with 20 bases left in between. The CDR3 is 15 residues long. Germline lookup yields CDR1 SNHLY and CDR2 FYNNEI. Here the CDR3 DNA reads TGTGCCAGCCGTTACGGACCCGGGGGTGCCAATGAGCAGTTCTTC. Amino acids: CASRYGPGGANEQFF.

J is TRBJ2-1 and V is TRBV28, with D unresolved. The CDR3 runs 12 residues. Trimming took 2 bases from V and 6 from J, leaving 5 bases between them. Per the germline V gene, CDR1 is MDHEN and CDR2 is SYDVKM. CDR3 DNA: TGTGCCAGCAGTTTACCGCCCAATGAGCAGTTCTTC. It specifies CASSLPPNEQFF.

The chain links TRBV7-6 to TRBJ2-7; perhaps TRBD1 as D (8 bases). This CDR3 is 14 amino acids long. CDR1 is SGHVS and CDR2 is FNYEAQ in the germline V gene. Trimming removed 5 bases from V and 0 bases from J, with 11 bases in between. CDR3 bases: TGTGCCAGCAGCAGCGGGACAGGCTCCTACGAGCAGTACTTC. It codes for CASSSGTGSYEQYF.

This sequence joins TRBV7-9 and TRBJ2-5; D not certain. The J call may not be correct, given that the DNA end is closer to TRBJ2-7. The CDR3 is 13 residues long. Germline CDR1 is SEHNR and CDR2 is FQNEAQ (reference sequence). The CDR3 coding sequence is TGTGCCAGCAGCTCTTCAGTTAACTACGAGCAGTACTTC. Translating it yields CASSSSVNYEQYF.

The rearrangement joins TRBV7-9 to TRBJ2-5; D uncertain. Trimming removed 4 bases from V and 0 bases from J, with 15 bases in between. CDR1 and CDR2 from the germline V gene are SEHNR and FQNEAQ (reference sequence). The CDR3 contains 16 residues. The CDR3 region has the DNA TGTGCCAGCAGCTCCCCTTGGATGGACCACCAAGAGACCCAGTACTTC. This sequence encodes CASSSPWMDHQETQYF.

This clone was seen a few times. V usage is TRBV4-3 and J usage is TRBJ1-6; the D gene is possibly TRBD1 (5 bases). Germline V lookup: CDR1 LGHNA, CDR2 YSLEER. Trimming left V 0 bases short and J 8 bases short, with 23 bases between. This CDR3 comprises 19 residues. The CDR3 DNA reads TGCGCCAGCAGCCAAGATGTGGACCGGGACGCCGAGGAGTATTCACCCCTCCACTTT. Translating gives CASSQDVDRDAEEYSPLHF.

This rearrangement joins TRBV5-1 to TRBJ2-7; possibly TRBD2 for D (6 bases). Trimming took 4 bases from V and 7 from J, leaving 15 bases between them. In germline, CDR1 is SGHRS, CDR2 YFSETQ. The CDR3 consists of 13 residues. The CDR3 region has the DNA TGCGCCAGCAGCCTGGGACTCCTCTGGGAGCAGTACTTC. It translates to CASSLGLLWEQYF.

CDR3 region: CASSQKLAGGNEQFF. The CDR3, as DNA: TGCGCCAGCAGCCAGAAACTAGCGGGAGGCAATGAGCAGTTCTTC. The chain employs TRBV4-3 and TRBJ2-1; 12 bases match TRBD2. Per the germline V gene, CDR1 is LGHNA and CDR2 is YSLEER. Trimming removed 3 bases from V and 6 bases from J; junction bases left unmatched: 3. CDR3 length equals 15 residues.

This clone occurred once. The chain recombines TRBV10-3 with TRBJ2-7; no clear D gene. CDR3 length equals 13 residues. Trimming took off 10 bases at V and 4 bases at J, with 17 bases between the two ends. From germline, CDR1 is ENHRY and CDR2 SYGVKD. The CDR3: CATAWRFGYEQYF. The CDR3 nucleotides are TGTGCCACAGCCTGGCGGTTCGGATACGAGCAGTACTTC.

V gene TRBV27 combines with J gene TRBJ1-2; D is unresolved. Germline assignment: CDR1 MNHEY and CDR2 SMNVEV (reference sequence). The CDR3 is made up of 15 amino acids. V lost 6 bases, J lost 2 bases, and 16 bases lay in between. The CDR3 reads CASSSYSHLNYGYTF. CDR3 coding DNA: TGTGCCAGCAGCTCCTACAGCCACCTCAACTATGGCTACACCTTC.

The V call is TRBV27, the J call TRBJ2-4; D call uncertain. This CDR3 is 12 amino acids long. Germline CDR1 MNHEY, CDR2 SMNVEV (reference sequence). Between the trimmed V and J ends, which lost 7 bases and 6 bases, there was a span of 10 bases. The CDR3 sequence: CASKTSGNIQYF. CDR3 DNA sequence: TGTGCCAGCAAAACAAGTGGAAACATTCAGTACTTC.

This chain uses TRBV10-3 with TRBJ2-3, with D perhaps matching TRBD1 (6 bases). The CDR3 spans 15 residues. V lost 4 bases and J 6 bases, leaving 17 bases between the germline ends. Germline V CDR1 and CDR2: ENHRY, SYGVKD. The CDR3 sequence: CAISGFEGGSDTQYF. CDR3 in DNA: TGTGCCATCAGTGGATTCGAAGGGGGTTCGGATACGCAGTATTTT.

The chain employs TRBV28 and TRBJ2-3; 7 bases agree with TRBD2. The CDR3 extends over 14 amino acids. V lost 6 bases to trimming and J lost 2 bases; unmatched junction nucleotides: 5. The germline V gene has CDR1 MDHEN and CDR2 SYDVKM. The CDR3 nucleotides are TGTGCCAGCAGCCGGCTAGCGGCCACAGATACGCAGTATTTT. Translation gives CASSRLAATDTQYF.

The genes are TRBV27 and TRBJ2-7; D remains ambiguous. Deletions cut 1 base from V and 2 bases from J, with 12 bases between. Germline assignment: CDR1 MNHEY and CDR2 SMNVEV (reference sequence). The CDR3 is 15 residues long. The CDR3 nucleotides are TGTGCCAGCAGTTTATATTTCGGTCCTGCCTACGAGCAGTACTTC. This translates into CASSLYFGPAYEQYF.

This clone occurred a few times. This rearrangement joins TRBV28 to TRBJ2-6; D is ambiguous. Germline V gives CDR1 MDHEN, CDR2 SYDVKM. Trimming shortened V by 3 bases and J by 0 bases, and 9 bases separated the two germline ends. The CDR3 covers 16 residues. DNA for the CDR3: TGTGCCAGCAGTTTGGGCCGGACCTCTGGGGCCAACGTCCTGACTTTC. Its translation is CASSLGRTSGANVLTF. Combining the CDR3 with reference TRBV28 and TRBJ2-6 gives the whole variable domain DVKVTQSSRYLVKRTGEKVFLECVQDMDHENMFWYRQDPGLGLRLIYFSYDVKMKEKGDIPEGYSVSREKKERFSLILESASTNQTSMYLCASSLGRTSGANVLTFGAGSRLTVL.

The CDR3 sequence is CAWSTGTSGSVGELFF. The CDR3 DNA is TGTGCCTGGAGTACTGGGACTAGCGGGAGCGTCGGGGAGCTGTTTTTT. The chain joins TRBV30 to TRBJ2-2; 14 nucleotides agree with TRBD2. Germline V gene lookup returns CDR1 GTSNPN and CDR2 SVGIG (reference sequence). The V segment lost 2 bases and the J segment 7 bases; nucleotides outside the gene matches: 6. The CDR3 is 16 residues long.

This chain joins TRBV27 and TRBJ2-1, with D possibly being TRBD2 (5 bases). V dropped 2 bases and J dropped 8 bases, with 13 bases sitting between them. Germline CDR1 and CDR2: MNHEY and SMNVEV (reference sequence). The CDR3 spans 14 residues. CDR3 DNA: TGTGCCAGCAGTTTACGGGAAGGTGAATATGAGCAGTTCTTC. It yields the protein CASSLREGEYEQFF.

The rearrangement joins TRBV19 to TRBJ2-1; 9 nucleotides align to TRBD1. CDR1 and CDR2 from the germline V gene are LNHDA and SQIVND (reference sequence). The length of the CDR3 is 12 residues. The V and J ends lost 9 bases and 6 bases, in that order; junction bases with no gene match: 3. The CDR3 nucleotides are TGTGCCAGCCGACAGGGGGGCAATGAGCAGTTCTTC. Translation gives CASRQGGNEQFF.

This clone has only one observation. This chain connects TRBV6-1 to TRBJ2-1; TRBD1 matches at 8 bases. Trimming removed 4 bases from V and 4 bases from J; junction bases left unmatched: 9. This CDR3 is built from 16 residues. Looked up from germline, CDR1 is MNHNS and CDR2 is SASEGT. In DNA form, the CDR3 reads TGTGCCAGCAGTGCCGGACAGGGTGGCTCTTACAATGAGCAGTTCTTC. It translates to CASSAGQGGSYNEQFF.

This chain links TRBV5-1 with TRBJ2-5; 9 nucleotides line up with TRBD1. The J call may be faulty, since TRBJ2-7 better matches the DNA end. The CDR3 totals 15 residues. Looked up from germline, CDR1 is SGHRS and CDR2 is YFSETQ. CDR3 bases: TGCGCCAGCAGCTTGGCAGGGACAGGGACCCACGAGCAGTACTTC. Residues: CASSLAGTGTHEQYF.